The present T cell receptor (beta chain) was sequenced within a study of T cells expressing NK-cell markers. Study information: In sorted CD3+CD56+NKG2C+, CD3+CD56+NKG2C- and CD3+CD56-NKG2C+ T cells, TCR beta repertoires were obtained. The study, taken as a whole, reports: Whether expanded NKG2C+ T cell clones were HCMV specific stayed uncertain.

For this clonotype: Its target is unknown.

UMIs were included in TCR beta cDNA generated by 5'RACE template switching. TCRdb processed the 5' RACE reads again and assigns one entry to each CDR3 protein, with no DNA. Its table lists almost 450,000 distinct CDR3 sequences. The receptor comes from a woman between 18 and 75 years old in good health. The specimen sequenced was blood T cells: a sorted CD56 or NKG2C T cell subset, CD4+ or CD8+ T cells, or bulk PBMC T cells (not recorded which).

The chain's CDR3 is CASNTGVGGANVLTF. The chain links TRBV5-1 to TRBJ2-6; TCRdb reports TRBD1, a call that lacks DNA to check it against. The length of the CDR3 is 15 residues. Germline V gene lookup returns CDR1 SGHRS and CDR2 YFSETQ.